Presented here are 5 T cell receptor beta chains from one specimen sequenced in a study of PD-L1 blockade in urothelial cancer. Time point specified: pretreatment peripheral blood. Method: immunoSEQ multiplex PCR; TCRdb's copy keeps in-frame clones and lacks some. The sample yields about 52,000 clones, around 74% seen once. The sample here was PBMCs, taken around atezolizumab (anti-PD-L1) treatment. Receptors originate from a man aged 65-85 years with urothelial cancer.

The CDR3 nucleotides read TGTGCCAGCTCCCCCCGCCAGGGGCTCTCCGAGCAGTACTTC. This codes for CASSPRQGLSEQYF. The chain employs TRBV18 and TRBJ2-7; D might be TRBD1 (6 bases). The CDR3 has 14 residues. Germline assignment: CDR1 KGHSH and CDR2 LQKENI. V was trimmed by 6 bases and J by 6 bases, leaving 18 bases between them.

The CDR3 nucleotides read TGTGCCAGCAGTCGAATCGACAGGGAAGGTTATGGCTACACCTTC. This codes for CASSRIDREGYGYTF. The chain uses TRBV7-9 and TRBJ1-2; 7 bases are a match to TRBD1. V lost 6 bases to trimming and J lost 5 bases; unmatched junction nucleotides: 12. Germline V gene lookup returns CDR1 SEHNR and CDR2 FQNEAQ (reference sequence). CDR3 size: 15 residues.

This chain connects TRBV11-2 to TRBJ2-5; 8 positions match TRBD1. V gave up 0 bases and J gave up 5 bases; unmatched junction bases: 5. CDR1 SGHAT and CDR2 FQNNGV come from the germline V gene. CDR3 length: 15 residues. For the CDR3, the DNA is TGTGCCAGCAGCTTAGATTCAACAGGGGGTGAGACCCAGTACTTC. Residues: CASSLDSTGGETQYF.

The CDR3 bases are TGTGCCAGCAGCTTAAGTTCAGGCGCGGGCGCCGGGGAGCTGTTTTTT. Protein: CASSLSSGAGAGELFF. The chain joins TRBV7-3 to TRBJ2-2; D is perhaps TRBD2 (5 bases). Germline V gives CDR1 SGHTA, CDR2 FQGTGA. Trimming took off 1 base at V and 6 bases at J, with 15 bases between the two ends. The CDR3 has 16 residues.

This chain uses TRBV5-1 with TRBJ2-1; TRBD2 agrees at 13 bases. The CDR3 length is 16 residues. J gave up 6 bases and V 0 bases, and 3 bases lay outside the gene matches. CDR1 and CDR2 from the germline V gene are SGHRS and YFSETQ. The CDR3 DNA sequence: TGCGCCAGCAGCTTGGGGGGACTAGCGGGAAGCAATGAGCAGTTCTTC. Protein: CASSLGGLAGSNEQFF.